This T cell receptor beta chain was identified during a study of control samples from healthy donors and cancer patients. Libraries were prepared by immunoSEQ multiplex PCR; TCRdb keeps only in-frame clonotypes and omits some of them. The sample carries about 170,000 clones, roughly 94% recorded once. Between the trimmed V and J ends, which lost 7 bases and 6 bases, there was a span of 18 bases. In germline, CDR1 is MNHEY, CDR2 SVGAGI. The CDR3 has 14 amino acids. The receptor comes from a woman younger than 30 in good health. The V call is TRBV6-5, the J call TRBJ1-1; D possibly corresponds to TRBD1 (5 bases). Sequenced material: blood. The CDR3 nucleotides read TGTGCCAGCACCCCGGGGGGGGTCGTGGCTGAAGCTTTCTTT. Its protein product is CASTPGGVVAEAFF.